The rows below give T cell receptor beta chains drawn from one sample of a study of blood T cell repertoires in COVID-19. Method: immunoSEQ multiplex PCR; TCRdb's copy keeps in-frame clones and lacks some. The sample lists about 180,000 clones, roughly three quarters seen once, with approximately 15% in the top ten. Sequencing used PBMCs or T cells enriched from blood (not recorded which). The receptor set was obtained from a man aged 60 to 75 who had been exposed to COVID-19. CDR3s include the opening cysteine and the closing phenylalanine or tryptophan. The D gene is left open where the match is weak. A clone size is listed for some rows: how often the clone was seen (once, few, many), or a class if it is expanded.

V	J	size	D	DNA	CDR3
TRBV15	TRBJ2-5	.	TRBD2	TGTGCCACCAGCGGAATACTAGCGGGAAAGAGTGAGACCCAGTACTTC	CATSGILAGKSETQYF
TRBV27	TRBJ2-5	.	TRBD2	TGTGCCAGCAGTTTAAGAGTCGGCGGGAGCGTTCAGACCCAGTACTTC	CASSLRVGGSVQTQYF
TRBV7-8	TRBJ1-2	.	.	TGTGCCAGCAGCTTTAGTTACAGGTCTAACTATGGCTACACCTTC	CASSFSYRSNYGYTF
TRBV6-5	TRBJ1-1	.	.	TGTGCCAGCAAACCAGACACCACGAACACTGAAGCTTTCTTT	CASKPDTTNTEAFF
TRBV2	TRBJ1-5	.	TRBD1	TGTGCCAGCAGGGGGGACAGCTGGAGCAATCAGCCCCAGCATTTT	CASRGDSWSNQPQHF
TRBV9	TRBJ1-3	few	.	TGTGCCAGCAAAGCCTCCGGTTCTGGAAACACCATATATTTT	CASKASGSGNTIYF
TRBV30	TRBJ1-5	once	.	TGTGCCTGGAGCCCGACACGCGACAATCAGCCCCAGCATTTT	CAWSPTRDNQPQHF
TRBV20-1	TRBJ2-3	.	TRBD2	TGCAGTGCTAGTTTTTTTCTAGCGGGAGAAGCAGATACGCAGTATTTT	CSASFFLAGEADTQYF
TRBV20-1	TRBJ2-7	.	.	TGCAGTGCTGGCCGACAGGAGCAGTACTTC	CSAGRQEQYF
TRBV10-3	TRBJ1-3	.	.	TGTGCCATCAGTGACAGGGTCTCTGGAAACACCATATATTTT	CAISDRVSGNTIYF
TRBV2	TRBJ1-4	.	.	TGTGCCAGCAGGGAAACAGGGTATTCTAATGAAAAACTGTTTTTT	CASRETGYSNEKLFF
TRBV10-3	TRBJ2-7	.	TRBD2	TGTGCCATCTCGGTAGTAACGGGAGGAACCTCCTACGAGCAGTACTTC	CAISVVTGGTSYEQYF
TRBV14	TRBJ2-7	.	.	TGTGCCAGCGGGTGGGCGGGCGACTCCTACGAGCAGTACTTC	CASGWAGDSYEQYF
TRBV21-1	TRBJ1-6	.	.	TGTGCCAGCAGCAAGGGAGTAATGCATAATTCACCCCTCCACTTT	CASSKGVMHNSPLHF
TRBV19	TRBJ1-6	.	TRBD1	TGTGCCGGATCGGAGACAGGGAATTCACCCCTCCACTTT	CAGSETGNSPLHF
TRBV7-8	TRBJ2-1	.	.	TGTGCCAGCAGCTCATTAGGTGGAAAGGGGGAGCAGTTCTTC	CASSSLGGKGEQFF
TRBV5-1	TRBJ2-1	.	TRBD1	TGCGCCAGCAGGAGGGACAGGGTCCCCTACAATGAGCAGTTCTTC	CASRRDRVPYNEQFF
TRBV5-1	TRBJ2-7	.	.	TGCGCCAGCAGCCGGGGGGCCACCTACGAGCAGTACTTC	CASSRGATYEQYF
TRBV14	TRBJ1-1	.	.	TGTGCCAGCAGCCAATTCTGGGGAGGGCTCCCTGAAGCTTTCTTT	CASSQFWGGLPEAFF
TRBV3-1/TRBV3-2	TRBJ2-4	.	TRBD1	TGTGCCAGCAGCAGCCGGGGACAGCTAGCCAAAAACATTCAGTACTTC	CASSSRGQLAKNIQYF
TRBV28	TRBJ2-3	.	TRBD2	TGTGCCAGCAGGGCTAGCGGGAGGGCCGGGACAGATACGCAGTATTTT	CASRASGRAGTDTQYF
TRBV6-1	TRBJ1-1	.	.	TGTGCCAGCAGTGAAGCAGGAGGGAGGGTCACTGAAGCTTTCTTT	CASSEAGGRVTEAFF
TRBV30	TRBJ2-5	.	TRBD2	TGTGCCTGGAGAGACCCCTTTGGGCGGGAGCTTGCGGAGACCCAGTACTTC	CAWRDPFGRELAETQYF
TRBV30	TRBJ1-5	.	.	TGTGCCTGGAGTGTGACACCGGTATGGCCCCAGCATTTT	CAWSVTPVWPQHF
TRBV27	TRBJ2-5	.	TRBD2	TGTGCCAGCAGTGCCGGACTAGCGCAAGAGACCCAGTACTTC	CASSAGLAQETQYF
TRBV9	TRBJ2-1	.	TRBD2	TGTGCCAGCAGCGCTAGCGGGGAAGCACTCAATGAGCAGTTCTTC	CASSASGEALNEQFF
TRBV5-4	TRBJ1-2	.	TRBD1	TGTGCCAGCAGCTTGGTAGGGGACAGGGGCTATGGCTACACCTTC	CASSLVGDRGYGYTF
TRBV10-1	TRBJ2-7	few	TRBD2	TGCGCCAGCAGTCAGACACTAGCGGGAGACCGGTACTTC	CASSQTLAGDRYF
TRBV6-5	TRBJ1-5	.	.	TGTGCCACCGCGGGGGGAGATAGCAATCAGCCCCAGCATTTT	CATAGGDSNQPQHF
TRBV6-2/TRBV6-3	TRBJ2-1	.	TRBD2	TGTGCCAGCAGTAGGACTAGCGGGAACAATGAGCAGTTCTTC	CASSRTSGNNEQFF
TRBV11-2	TRBJ2-7	.	TRBD2	TGTGCCAGCAGCTTAGCGGTTAGCGGGAGCTCCTACGAGCAGTACTTC	CASSLAVSGSSYEQYF
TRBV7-2	TRBJ2-7	once	.	TGTGCCAGCACTGAATCCGCCGCTAAGGGGCAAAACCCTGATTTC	CASTESAAKGQNPDF
TRBV28	TRBJ1-1	.	.	TGTGCCAGCAGTTTAACATTCGGGGGTGGAGCTACAGACAACACTGAAGCTTTCTTT	CASSLTFGGGATDNTEAFF
TRBV6-5	TRBJ2-7	.	TRBD1	TGTGCCAGCAGCGAGACAGGGTCCTCCTACGAGCAGTACTTC	CASSETGSSYEQYF
TRBV7-9	TRBJ1-5	once	TRBD1	TGTGCCAGCAGCTTAGCGGGAACCGGGACAGCCGATCAGCCCCAGCATTTT	CASSLAGTGTADQPQHF
TRBV18	TRBJ1-5	.	.	TGTGCCAGCTCACCAACGGACAGATACAATCAGCCCCAGCATTTT	CASSPTDRYNQPQHF